This TCR beta chain came from a study of T-cell reconstitution after alpha-beta-depleted transplantation in children. CDR1 and CDR2 (germline): KGHSH, LQKENI. V was shortened by 3 bases and J by 0 bases, with 12 bases between the two germline ends. The CDR3 has 15 residues. TCRbeta library construction was performed incorporating unique molecular identifiers. TCRdb reprocessed the PCR reads with MiXCR, giving one entry per CDR3 protein. The repertoire has 450,000 to 600,000 distinct CDR3 sequences, about a sixth of them found once; the top ten carry 3.3%. The chain is built from TRBV18 and TRBJ2-7; D unresolved. The receptor comes from a human donor who donated a stem cell graft to a child with acute lymphoblastic leukemia. Sequenced material: PBMCs from the stem cell graft donor, taken from the stem cell graft. CDR3: CASSPVLKSSYEQYF. The DNA of the CDR3 is TGTGCCAGCTCACCTGTTTTGAAAAGCTCCTACGAGCAGTACTTC.